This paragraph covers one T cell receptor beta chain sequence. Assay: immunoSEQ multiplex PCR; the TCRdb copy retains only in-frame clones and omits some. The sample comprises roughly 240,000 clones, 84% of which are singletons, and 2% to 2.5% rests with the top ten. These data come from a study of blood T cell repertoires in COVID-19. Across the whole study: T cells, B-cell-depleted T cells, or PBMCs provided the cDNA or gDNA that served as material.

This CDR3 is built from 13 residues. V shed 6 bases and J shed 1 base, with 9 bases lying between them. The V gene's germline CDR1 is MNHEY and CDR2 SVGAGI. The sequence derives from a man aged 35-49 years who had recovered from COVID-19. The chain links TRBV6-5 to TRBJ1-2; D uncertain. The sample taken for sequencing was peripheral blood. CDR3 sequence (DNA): TGTGCCAGCAGCTTCCAGGTTAACTATGGCTACACCTTC. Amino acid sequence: CASSFQVNYGYTF.